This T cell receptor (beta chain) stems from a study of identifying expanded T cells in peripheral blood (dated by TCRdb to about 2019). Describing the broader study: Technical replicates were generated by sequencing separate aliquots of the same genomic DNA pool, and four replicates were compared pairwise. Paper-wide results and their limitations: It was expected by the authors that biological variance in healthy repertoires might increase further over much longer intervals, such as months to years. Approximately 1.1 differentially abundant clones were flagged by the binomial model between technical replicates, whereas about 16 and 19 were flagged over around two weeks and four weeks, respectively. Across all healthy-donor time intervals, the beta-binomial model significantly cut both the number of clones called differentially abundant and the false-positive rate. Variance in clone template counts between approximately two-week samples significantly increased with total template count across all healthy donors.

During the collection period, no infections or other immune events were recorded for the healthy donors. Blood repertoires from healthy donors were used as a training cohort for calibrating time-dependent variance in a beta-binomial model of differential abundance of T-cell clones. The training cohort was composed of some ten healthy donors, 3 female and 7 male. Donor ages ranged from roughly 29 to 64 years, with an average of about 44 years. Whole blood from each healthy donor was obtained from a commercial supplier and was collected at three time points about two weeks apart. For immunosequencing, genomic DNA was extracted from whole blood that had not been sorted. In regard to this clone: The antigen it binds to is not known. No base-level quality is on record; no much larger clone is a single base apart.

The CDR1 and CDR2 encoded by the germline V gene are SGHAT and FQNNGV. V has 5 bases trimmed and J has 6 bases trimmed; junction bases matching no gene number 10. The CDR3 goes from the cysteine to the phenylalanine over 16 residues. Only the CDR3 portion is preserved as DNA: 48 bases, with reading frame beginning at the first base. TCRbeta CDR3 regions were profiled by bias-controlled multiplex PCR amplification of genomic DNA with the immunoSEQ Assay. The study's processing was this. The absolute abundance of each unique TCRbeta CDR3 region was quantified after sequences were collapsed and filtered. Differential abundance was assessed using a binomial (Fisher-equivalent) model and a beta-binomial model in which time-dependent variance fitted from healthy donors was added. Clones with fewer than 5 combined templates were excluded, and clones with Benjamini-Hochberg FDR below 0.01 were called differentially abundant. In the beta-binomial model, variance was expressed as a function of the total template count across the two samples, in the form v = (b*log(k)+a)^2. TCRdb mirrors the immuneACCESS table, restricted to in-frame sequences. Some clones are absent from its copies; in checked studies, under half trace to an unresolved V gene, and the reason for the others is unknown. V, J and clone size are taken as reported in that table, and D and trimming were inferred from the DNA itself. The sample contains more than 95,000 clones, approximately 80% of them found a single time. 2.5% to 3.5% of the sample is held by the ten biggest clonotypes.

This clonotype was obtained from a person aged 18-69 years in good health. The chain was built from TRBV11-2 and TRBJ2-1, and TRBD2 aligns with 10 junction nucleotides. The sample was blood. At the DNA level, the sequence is TGTGCCAGCAGCCGTGGGACTAGCGTTGTGGGCAATGAGCAGTTCTTC. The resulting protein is CASSRGTSVVGNEQFF.